The clone carrying this T cell receptor (beta chain) was counted only a few times. Its target is not known. This record belongs to a study of CD4 T cells in relation to SARS-CoV-2 and coronaviruses. Study details: ViraFEST: approximately 10-day antigen culture of PBMCs, then TCR beta CDR3 sequencing. Crossreactive spike epitopes shared across donors were mapped to their HLA restriction.

V shed 1 base and J 5 bases; nucleotides not matched to a gene: 4. Germline V lookup: CDR1 KGHSH, CDR2 LQKENI. This CDR3 region has 16 residues. Measured with immunoSEQ multiplex PCR; TCRdb has only the in-frame clones, and not every one. Among 20,000 to 25,000 clones listed, about three quarters were seen once. The unexposed donors gave CD4+ T cells in about 2011-2018, prior to COVID-19. CD4+ T cells were isolated from the cells after around 10 days of culture. Cells permitting, SARS-CoV-2 S/N and four cold-coronavirus spikes were tested on unexposed-donor CD4+ T cells. Half the medium was replaced with IL-2 medium on days 3 and 7.

Sample: CD4+ T cells from PBMCs, cultured in vitro. The J gene is TRBJ1-5, the V gene TRBV18; 11 nucleotides match TRBD1. The sequence was obtained from a human donor in good health. This chain's CDR3 is CASSPRGQGVYQPQHF. The CDR3 DNA reads as TGTGCCAGCTCACCACGGGGACAGGGGGTGTATCAGCCCCAGCATTTT.